Each of the 6 T cell receptor beta chains below was sequenced from the same sample in a study of blood T cell repertoires in COVID-19. Clones were sequenced by immunoSEQ multiplex PCR, and TCRdb holds only the in-frame ones, with some missing. The table has 150,000 to 200,000 clones, about 91% seen once. Sequencing was performed on peripheral blood. The receptors here all came from a woman in her 50s with acute or convalescent COVID-19.

The chain has TRBV6-5 and TRBJ1-1, with 7 bases fitting TRBD1. Germline V gene data show CDR1 as MNHEY and CDR2 as SVGAGI. The CDR3 runs 16 residues. V gave up 0 bases and J gave up 1 base; unmatched junction bases: 5. CDR3 DNA sequence: TGTGCCAGCAGTTACTCGATTAACAGGGGGAACACTGAAGCTTTCTTT. It is translated as CASSYSINRGNTEAFF.

The V call is TRBV15, the J call TRBJ1-4, with D perhaps TRBD1 (5 bases). This CDR3 is 14 amino acids long. V was cut by 0 bases and J by 13 bases, with 15 bases left in between. Germline V gene lookup returns CDR1 LNHNV and CDR2 YYDKDF (reference sequence). CDR3 in amino acids: CATSRDHSARGLFF. In DNA form, the CDR3 reads TGTGCCACCAGCAGAGATCACTCCGCTAGGGGACTGTTTTTT.

The chain joins TRBV11-2 to TRBJ2-1, with D maybe TRBD2 (7 bases). Germline CDR1 and CDR2: SGHAT and FQNNGV. The CDR3 is 13 amino acids. The V end was cut by 2 bases, the J end by 16 bases, with 18 bases between. CDR3 sequence: CASSLTGGSMAFF. For the CDR3, the DNA is TGTGCCAGCAGCTTAACGGGGGGCTCAATGGCCTTCTTC. Full variable domain (rest looked up from reference TRBV11-2 and TRBJ2-1): EAGVAQSPRYKIIEKRQSVAFWCNPISGHATLYWYQQILGQGPKLLIQFQNNGVVDDSQLPKDRFSAERLKGVDSTLKIQPAKLEDSAVYLCASSLTGGSMAFFGPGTRLTVL.

The chain links TRBV4-1 to TRBJ1-3, with D possibly matching TRBD1 (5 bases). The length of the CDR3 is 14 residues. Trimming removed 4 bases at V and 1 base at J, with 8 bases between. Per germline, CDR1 MGHRA and CDR2 YSYEKL. The CDR3 here is CASSPRTSGNTIYF. Written as DNA, the CDR3 is TGCGCCAGCAGCCCCAGGACATCTGGAAACACCATATATTTT.

The chain employs TRBV5-1 and TRBJ2-7; TRBD2 might be the D (7 bases). This CDR3 comprises 15 residues. From germline, CDR1 is SGHRS and CDR2 YFSETQ. The V end lost 1 base, the J end lost 4 bases, and 15 bases lay between the germline ends. The CDR3 DNA sequence: TGCGCCAGCAGCTTGATCGGGGGGCCTGAGTACGAGCAGTACTTC. Residues: CASSLIGGPEYEQYF.

This chain uses TRBV30 with TRBJ2-7, with TRBD2 as a possible D gene (5 bases). Deletions cut 0 bases from V and 3 bases from J, with 6 bases between. This CDR3 region has 12 residues. CDR1 and CDR2 (germline): GTSNPN, SVGIG (reference sequence). The CDR3 spells CAWSVGGYEQYF. The CDR3 DNA reads TGTGCCTGGAGTGTAGGAGGCTACGAGCAGTACTTC. The full variable domain, its missing parts supplied by reference TRBV30 and TRBJ2-7, is SQTIHQWPATLVQPVGSPLSLECTVEGTSNPNLYWYRQAAGRGLQLLFYSVGIGQISSEVPQNLSASRPQDRQFILSSKKLLLSDSGFYLCAWSVGGYEQYFGPGTRLTVT.